The 10 T cell receptor beta chains listed next were all sequenced from one sample in a study of cytomegalovirus exposure and HLA in healthy donors (TCRdb year 2017). Library preparation was by the immunoSEQ multiplex PCR assay. The multiplex PCR relied on a mix of 60 forward primers for TCR Vbeta segments and 13 reverse primers for TCR Jbeta segments. This is the immuneACCESS table as TCRdb keeps it, with only in-frame sequences that have V and J called. A part of the clones is gone; compared with another copy, unresolved V genes explain less than half, and the rest is unexplained. For this sample there are under 35,000 clones; 65% appear just once. The biggest ten clones account for 20% to 25% of the sample. The sample was PBMCs. These receptors were obtained from a man aged 45-60 years in good health and CMV-seropositive.

The chain employs TRBV29-1 and TRBJ1-5; no definite D call. V lost 5 bases to trimming and J lost 4 bases, with 18 bases between them. The CDR3 consists of 15 residues. Germline V lookup: CDR1 SQVTM, CDR2 ANQGSEA. CDR3 region: CSVLTDGISNQPQHF. The CDR3 coding sequence is TGCAGCGTTTTAACGGACGGGATTTCTAATCAGCCCCAGCATTTT.

This clone appeared once. The rearrangement joins TRBV11-2 to TRBJ1-1; 7 bases align to TRBD1. The germline gives CDR1 SGHAT, CDR2 FQNNGV. J lost 1 base, V lost 6 bases, and 5 bases had no gene match. The CDR3 loop spans 14 amino acids. The DNA for the CDR3 is TGTGCCAGCAGGTCGGGACAGAAGAACACTGAAGCTTTCTTT. Its protein is CASRSGQKNTEAFF.

Here the CDR3 DNA reads TGTGCCAGCAGCGTGGGCGGGGCAATGAACACTGAAGCTTTCTTT. This codes for CASSVGGAMNTEAFF. The gene calls are TRBV9 and TRBJ1-1, with D perhaps TRBD1 (5 bases). V lost 2 bases and J 0 bases, leaving 11 bases between the germline ends. Looked up from germline, CDR1 is SGDLS and CDR2 is YYNGEE. This CDR3 is built from 15 residues.

This chain joins TRBV7-9 and TRBJ1-5; a possible D gene is TRBD1 (6 bases). The CDR3 consists of 17 residues. Looked up from germline, CDR1 is SEHNR and CDR2 is FQNEAQ (reference sequence). Trimming cost V 0 bases and J 7 bases, with 19 bases left between them. CDR3 sequence (DNA): TGTGCCAGCAGCTTAGCTGTTTCGGGACAAATAATCCAGCCCCAGCATTTT. Protein: CASSLAVSGQIIQPQHF.

The J gene is TRBJ1-3, the V gene TRBV30; 7 bases agree with TRBD1. Germline loops: CDR1 GTSNPN, CDR2 SVGIG (reference sequence). V lost 0 bases to trimming and J lost 0 bases; unmatched junction nucleotides: 5. There are 16 residues in the CDR3. The CDR3 is CAWSVSGGNSGNTIYF. The CDR3 DNA follows: TGTGCCTGGAGTGTCTCAGGGGGAAACTCTGGAAACACCATATATTTT.

The rearrangement links TRBV30 to TRBJ2-7, with TRBD1 as a possible D gene (5 bases). The CDR3 extends over 13 amino acids. The germline V gene has CDR1 GTSNPN and CDR2 SVGIG (reference sequence). Between the trimmed V and J ends, which lost 2 bases and 3 bases, there was a span of 11 bases. The CDR3 spells CAWSRGSGYEQYF. CDR3 nucleotides: TGTGCCTGGAGTAGGGGATCAGGCTACGAGCAGTACTTC.

This rearrangement joins TRBV5-1 to TRBJ1-5; no definite D call. The CDR3 spans 13 residues. Trimming left V 0 bases short and J 7 bases short, with 8 bases between. In germline, CDR1 is SGHRS, CDR2 YFSETQ. The CDR3 region is CASSLGGGQPQHF. As DNA, the CDR3 is TGCGCCAGCAGCTTGGGGGGAGGGCAGCCCCAGCATTTT.

This clone was detected only a few times. V is TRBV9 and J is TRBJ1-1; D gene ambiguous. Looked up from germline, CDR1 is SGDLS and CDR2 is YYNGEE. The CDR3 sequence is 13 residues long. V lost 1 base, J lost 2 bases, and 6 bases lay in between. This CDR3 reads CASSVTVNTEAFF. CDR3 coding DNA: TGTGCCAGCAGCGTAACGGTAAACACTGAAGCTTTCTTT.

This sequence joins TRBV2 and TRBJ2-1, with a weak D call TRBD2 (6 bases). V lost 4 bases and J 15 bases, leaving 16 bases between the germline ends. The CDR3 has 12 residues. Germline-derived CDR1 and CDR2 are SNHLY and FYNNEI. CDR3 loop: CASSAISTSPFF. For the CDR3, the DNA is TGTGCCAGCAGTGCCATTTCGACTAGTCCGTTCTTC.

The chain carries TRBV6-5 and TRBJ2-7; 7 bases align to TRBD2. Trimming cost V 6 bases and J 2 bases; bases outside gene matches: 10. The CDR3 has 15 amino acids. Germline V gene lookup returns CDR1 MNHEY and CDR2 SVGAGI. The CDR3 nucleotides are TGTGCCAGCAGCCCCGGGGCTAGCGGAACCTACGAGCAGTACTTC. It encodes CASSPGASGTYEQYF.